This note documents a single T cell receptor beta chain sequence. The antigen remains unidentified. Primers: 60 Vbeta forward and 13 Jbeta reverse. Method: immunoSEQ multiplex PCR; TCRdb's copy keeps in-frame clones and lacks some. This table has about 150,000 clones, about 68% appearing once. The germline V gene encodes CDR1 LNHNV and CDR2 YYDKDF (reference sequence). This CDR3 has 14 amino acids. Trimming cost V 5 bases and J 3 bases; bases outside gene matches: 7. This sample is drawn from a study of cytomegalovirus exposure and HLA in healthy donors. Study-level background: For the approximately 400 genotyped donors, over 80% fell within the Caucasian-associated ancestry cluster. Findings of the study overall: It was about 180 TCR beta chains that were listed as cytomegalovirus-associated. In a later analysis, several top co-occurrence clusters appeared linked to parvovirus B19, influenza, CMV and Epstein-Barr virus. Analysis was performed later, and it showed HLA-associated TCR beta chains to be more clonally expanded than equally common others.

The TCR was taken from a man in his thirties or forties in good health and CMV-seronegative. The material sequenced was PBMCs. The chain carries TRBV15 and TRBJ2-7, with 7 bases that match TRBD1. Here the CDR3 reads CATSASTGNYEQYF. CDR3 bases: TGTGCCACCAGCGCCTCGACAGGGAACTACGAGCAGTACTTC.